This entry lists 20 T cell receptor beta chains sequenced from one sample in a study of cytotoxic CD8 clonotypes in ibrutinib-treated CLL. The table came from immunoSEQ multiplex PCR; TCRdb's copy has only in-frame clones and leaves some out. In the table there are tens of thousands of clones, roughly 85% of which are singletons. The input for sequencing was PBMCs, taken after 24 months of ibrutinib treatment. The receptors originated from a human donor with chronic lymphocytic leukemia.

The chain joins TRBV23-1 to TRBJ2-7; D possibly matches TRBD1 or TRBD2 (5 bases each). TRBV23-1 is an ORF for which the function is uncertain. The CDR3 sequence is 15 residues long. V lost 0 bases and J lost 2, with 11 bases in between. The CDR3 sequence: CASSQSEAGTYEQYF. CDR3 bases: TGCGCCAGCAGTCAATCGGAGGCAGGGACCTACGAGCAGTACTTC.

The rearrangement uses TRBV7-3 and TRBJ2-7, with 8 bases matching TRBD2. CDR3 length: 15 amino acids. Trimming at V came to 5 bases and at J to 4 bases, leaving 10 bases not matched to a gene. The germline gives CDR1 SGHTA, CDR2 FQGTGA. The CDR3 protein is CASSPTGAGDYEQYF. CDR3 coding DNA: TGTGCCAGCAGCCCAACGGGAGCGGGGGATTACGAGCAGTACTTC.

The V call is TRBV4-1, the J call TRBJ1-5; no reliable D call. The CDR3 consists of 14 residues. Trimming shortened V by 2 bases and J by 10 bases, and 15 bases separated the two germline ends. Germline values: CDR1 MGHRA, CDR2 YSYEKL. The CDR3 DNA reads TGCGCCAGCAGCCAACTTCCAGTTATCAGCCCCCAGCATTTT. Translated: CASSQLPVISPQHF.

CDR3 sequence (DNA): TGTGCCAGCAGCCAAGTCGGGGGCGTGAGAGGAAACACCATATATTTT. It is translated as CASSQVGGVRGNTIYF. The J gene is TRBJ1-3, the V gene TRBV4-2; D is possibly TRBD1 (6 bases). With 1 base removed from V and 4 bases from J, the gap between germline ends came to 14 bases. The CDR3 sequence is 16 residues long. Looked up from germline, CDR1 is LGHNA and CDR2 is YNFKEQ.

The chain carries TRBV7-8 and TRBJ1-3; D is unclear. Trimming took 5 bases from V and 0 from J, leaving 20 bases between them. Per germline, CDR1 SGHVS and CDR2 FQNEAQ. CDR3 size: 18 residues. CDR3 amino acids: CASSIMNGPLSSGNTIYF. In DNA, the CDR3 is TGTGCCAGCAGCATCATGAACGGACCGCTCAGCTCTGGAAACACCATATATTTT.

This clone was seen once. J is TRBJ2-5 and V is TRBV19, with D uncertain. This CDR3 region has 14 residues. Germline loops: CDR1 LNHDA, CDR2 SQIVND (reference sequence). The V and J ends lost 4 bases and 0 bases respectively, with 9 bases between them. In DNA form, the CDR3 reads TGTGCCAGTAGTACTAACGCACACCAAGAGACCCAGTACTTC. Protein product: CASSTNAHQETQYF.

The chain carries TRBV5-8 and TRBJ1-5; possibly TRBD1 for D (5 bases). V was shortened by 4 bases and J by 0 bases, with 17 bases between the two germline ends. This CDR3 has 17 amino acids. Germline-derived CDR1 and CDR2 are SGHTS and YDEGEE. CDR3 residues: CASSLLGGTDSNQPQHF. In DNA, the CDR3 is TGTGCCAGCAGCCTTTTGGGGGGAACCGATAGCAATCAGCCCCAGCATTTT.

This clone was counted a single time. V usage is TRBV11-1 and J usage is TRBJ2-5; the D is unclear. V dropped 5 bases and J dropped 3 bases, with 4 bases sitting between them. Per the germline V gene, CDR1 is SGHAT and CDR2 is FQDESV (reference sequence). The CDR3 has 11 amino acids. CDR3 nucleotide sequence: TGTGCCAGCAGCCGTGAAGAGACCCAGTACTTC. This translates into CASSREETQYF.

Here the CDR3 DNA reads TGTGCCAGACCCGTCTCCTATGGCTACACCTTC. Encoded protein: CARPVSYGYTF. The rearrangement joins TRBV11-2 to TRBJ1-2; D is uncertain. This CDR3 contains 11 residues. Trimming shortened V by 9 bases and J by 4 bases, and 9 bases separated the two germline ends. CDR1 and CDR2 (germline): SGHAT, FQNNGV.

The rearrangement uses TRBV5-1 and TRBJ2-3; D remains ambiguous. Trimming shortened V by 1 base and J by 3 bases, and 12 bases separated the two germline ends. Germline assignment: CDR1 SGHRS and CDR2 YFSETQ. CDR3 size: 15 residues. The CDR3 DNA reads as TGCGCCAGCAGCTTGAGTCCTAGTACTACAGATACGCAGTATTTT. Translation: CASSLSPSTTDTQYF.

V usage is TRBV6-6 and J usage is TRBJ1-4; D unresolved. Trimming cost V 2 bases and J 3 bases, with 10 bases left between them. Germline loops: CDR1 MNHNY, CDR2 SVGAGI (reference sequence). The CDR3 is 15 amino acids. The CDR3 DNA follows: TGTGCCAGCAGTTACGATTCTGGATCTAATGAAAAACTGTTTTTT. Translation gives CASSYDSGSNEKLFF.

The chain's CDR3 is CASGLVLGPGGYTF. As DNA, the CDR3 is TGTGCTAGTGGTTTGGTACTTGGGCCGGGGGGCTACACCTTC. The chain joins TRBV12-5 to TRBJ1-2; no firm D call. Germline values: CDR1 LGHNT, CDR2 FRNRAP. There are 14 residues in the CDR3. V was clipped by 0 bases and J by 8 bases, with 13 bases between them.

This chain joins TRBV7-9 and TRBJ1-1; no definite D call. Germline V gene lookup returns CDR1 SEHNR and CDR2 FQNEAQ (reference sequence). The CDR3 consists of 14 residues. Trimming stripped 5 bases from V and 0 bases from J, with 10 bases between. The CDR3 reads CASSEAGLNTEAFF. DNA for the CDR3: TGTGCCAGCAGCGAAGCAGGTTTGAACACTGAAGCTTTCTTT.

The chain joins TRBV30 to TRBJ2-7; 11 positions match TRBD1. Germline CDR1 is GTSNPN and CDR2 is SVGIG (reference sequence). V shed 3 bases, J shed 3 bases, and the junction held 4 bases outside the gene matches. This CDR3 comprises 14 residues. This chain's CDR3 is CAWRGTGGVYEQYF. In nucleotides, the CDR3 is TGTGCCTGGAGGGGGACAGGGGGGGTCTACGAGCAGTACTTC.

The chain couples TRBV5-4 to TRBJ1-2; D call uncertain. The CDR3 loop spans 12 amino acids. Germline V gives CDR1 SGHNT, CDR2 YYREEE (reference sequence). Trimming removed 5 bases from V and 10 bases from J, with 15 bases in between. The CDR3 region has the DNA TGTGCCAGCAGAGGCGTCGCGAGTCACTACACCTTC. Its translation: CASRGVASHYTF.

This clone was seen just once. The chain recombines TRBV7-8 with TRBJ1-5; D uncertain. The CDR3 spans 14 residues. The germline CDR1 and CDR2 sequences are SGHVS and FQNEAQ. The V and J ends lost 1 base and 2 bases respectively, with 6 bases between them. CDR3: CASSLGRRNQPQHF. The CDR3 DNA reads as TGTGCCAGCAGCTTAGGGAGACGCAATCAGCCCCAGCATTTT.

The chain combines TRBV7-9 with TRBJ2-7, with D unclear. V was shortened by 7 bases and J by 3 bases, with 7 bases between the two germline ends. Germline V gene lookup returns CDR1 SEHNR and CDR2 FQNEAQ (reference sequence). The CDR3 loop spans 11 amino acids. CDR3 sequence reads: CASIRDYEQYF. The CDR3 region has the DNA TGTGCCAGCATTCGAGACTACGAGCAGTACTTC.

This clone was counted only a few times. This chain links TRBV7-9 with TRBJ1-2; D unresolved. This CDR3 contains 18 residues. V was shortened by 0 bases and J by 0 bases, with 17 bases between the two germline ends. The germline V gene encodes CDR1 SEHNR and CDR2 FQNEAQ (reference sequence). The CDR3 nucleotides are TGTGCCAGCAGCTTAGCTTGGAAGCCAGGCCTAGCTAACTATGGCTACACCTTC. Translated: CASSLAWKPGLANYGYTF.

V gene TRBV7-9 combines with J gene TRBJ1-5; TRBD1 is a possible D gene (5 bases). Trimming cost V 1 base and J 3 bases, with 7 bases left between them. Germline CDR1 and CDR2: SEHNR and FQNEAQ (reference sequence). The CDR3 is 14 residues long. The CDR3 bases are TGTGCCAGCAGCTTAGGGGGCTTCAATCAGCCCCAGCATTTT. Its protein product is CASSLGGFNQPQHF.

The rearrangement uses TRBV19 and TRBJ1-1; D uncertain. V lost 6 bases to trimming and J lost 3 bases, with 11 bases between them. The V gene's germline CDR1 is LNHDA and CDR2 SQIVND (reference sequence). The CDR3 has 13 residues. The DNA of the CDR3 is TGTGCCAGTAGAGCGGGGATTTACACTGAAGCTTTCTTT. This translates into CASRAGIYTEAFF.